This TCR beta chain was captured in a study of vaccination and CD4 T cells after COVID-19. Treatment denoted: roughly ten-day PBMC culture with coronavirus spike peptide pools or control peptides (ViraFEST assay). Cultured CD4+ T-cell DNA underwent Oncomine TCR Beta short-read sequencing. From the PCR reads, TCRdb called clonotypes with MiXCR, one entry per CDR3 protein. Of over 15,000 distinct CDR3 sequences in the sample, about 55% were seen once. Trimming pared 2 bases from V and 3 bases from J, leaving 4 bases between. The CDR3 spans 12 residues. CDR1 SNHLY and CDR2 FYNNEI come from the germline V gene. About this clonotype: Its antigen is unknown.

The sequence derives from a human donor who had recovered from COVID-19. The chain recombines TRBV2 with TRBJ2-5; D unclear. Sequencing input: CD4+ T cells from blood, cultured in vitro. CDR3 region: CASSEQEETQYF. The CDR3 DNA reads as TGTGCCAGCAGTGAACAGGAAGAGACCCAGTACTTC.